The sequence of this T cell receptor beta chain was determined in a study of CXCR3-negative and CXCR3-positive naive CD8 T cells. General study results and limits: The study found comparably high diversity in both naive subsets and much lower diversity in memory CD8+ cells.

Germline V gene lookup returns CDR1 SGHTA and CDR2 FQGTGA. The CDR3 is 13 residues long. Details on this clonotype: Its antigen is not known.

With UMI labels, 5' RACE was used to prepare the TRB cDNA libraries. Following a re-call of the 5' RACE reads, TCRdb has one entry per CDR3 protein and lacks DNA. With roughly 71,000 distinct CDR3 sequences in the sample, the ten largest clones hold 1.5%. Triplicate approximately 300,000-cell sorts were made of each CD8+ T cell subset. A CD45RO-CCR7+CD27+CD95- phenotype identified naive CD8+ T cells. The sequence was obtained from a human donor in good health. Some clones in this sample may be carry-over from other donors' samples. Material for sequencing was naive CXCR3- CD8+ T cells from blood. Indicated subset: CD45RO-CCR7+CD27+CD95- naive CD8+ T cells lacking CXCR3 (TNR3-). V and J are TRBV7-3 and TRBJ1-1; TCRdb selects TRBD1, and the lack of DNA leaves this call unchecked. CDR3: CASSLRQGAEAFF.